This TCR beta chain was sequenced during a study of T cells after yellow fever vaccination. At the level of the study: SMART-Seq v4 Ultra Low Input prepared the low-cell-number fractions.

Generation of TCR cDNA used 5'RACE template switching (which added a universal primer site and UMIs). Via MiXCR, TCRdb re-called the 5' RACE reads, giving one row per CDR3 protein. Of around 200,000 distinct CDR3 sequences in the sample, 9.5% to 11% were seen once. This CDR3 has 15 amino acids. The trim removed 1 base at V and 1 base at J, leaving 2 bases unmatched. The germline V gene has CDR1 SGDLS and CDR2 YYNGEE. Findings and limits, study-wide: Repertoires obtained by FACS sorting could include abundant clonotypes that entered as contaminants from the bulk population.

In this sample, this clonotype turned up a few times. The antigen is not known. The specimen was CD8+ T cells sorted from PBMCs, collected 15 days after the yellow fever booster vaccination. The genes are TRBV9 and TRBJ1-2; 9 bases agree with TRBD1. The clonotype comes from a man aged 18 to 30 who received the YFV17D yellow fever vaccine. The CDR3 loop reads CASSVPGQGNYGYTF. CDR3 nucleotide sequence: TGTGCCAGCAGCGTACCGGGACAGGGTAACTATGGCTACACCTTC. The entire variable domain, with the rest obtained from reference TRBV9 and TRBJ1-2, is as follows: DSGVTQTPKHLITATGQRVTLRCSPRSGDLSVYWYQQSLDQGLQFLIQYYNGEERAKGNILERFSAQQFPDLHSELNLSSLELGDSALYFCASSVPGQGNYGYTFGSGTRLTVV.